This T cell receptor (beta chain) is drawn from a study of molecular identifiers for immune sequencing clone quantification. After removal of 0 bases from V and 2 bases from J, the junction contained 8 bases not matched to a gene. The germline CDR1 and CDR2 sequences are SEHNR and FQNEAQ (reference sequence). The length of the CDR3 is 19 residues. TCRdb recomputed calls from the PCR reads with MiXCR, one row per CDR3 protein. The data hold fewer than 70,000 distinct CDR3 sequences, with over 15% observed a single time. There are many counts of this clonotype. The genes are TRBV7-9 and TRBJ2-7, with TRBD2 matching 15 bases. Sequencing was performed on naive CD8+ T cells from blood, with Jurkat cell RNA spiked in. As to subset: FACS-sorted CD8+CD4-CCR7+CD45RA+ naive T cells. This sequence was found in a human donor in good health. Some libraries in this study had Jurkat cell RNA spiked in. The CDR3 is CASSLARRTSGRAAYEQYF. The CDR3 DNA follows: TGTGCCAGCAGCTTAGCTCGGAGGACTAGCGGGAGGGCCGCCTACGAGCAGTACTTC.